This is a list of T cell receptor beta chains from one sample in a study of blood T cells in healthy people across ages. TCRdb analysed the 5' RACE reads with MiXCR anew, one entry per CDR3 protein. The sample includes hundreds of thousands of distinct CDR3 sequences, around three fifths seen only once; the top ten take over 30%. The sequenced material came from blood. The receptors were sampled from a man in his fifties or sixties in good health. Both conserved end residues are part of each CDR3. Size is omitted from some rows. Given values are once, few, many or a class for expanded clones.

CASSRNRDSYEQYF,TRBV12-3/TRBV12-4,NA,NA
CASSFPSGYEQYF,TRBV7-9,NA,NA
CASSVVQKVSRDLDPYEQYF,TRBV9,NA,NA
CATSLRQGVRETQYF,TRBV15,few,TRBJ2-5
CSAGDQPTQYF,TRBV20-1,NA,TRBJ2-3
CASSLDPTGGQETQYF,TRBV5-1,few,TRBJ2-5
CASSARTGGDTPQYF,TRBV11-2,NA,TRBJ2-5
CASSPRDGVETQYF,TRBV7-8,NA,TRBJ2-5
CAISVGTGSYEQYF,TRBV10-3,few,TRBJ2-7
CASSRDYGEQFF,TRBV7-7,NA,TRBJ2-1
CSSGTSGVMTDTQYF,TRBV29-1,NA,TRBJ2-3
CSARIDSAGYTF,TRBV20-1,NA,TRBJ1-2
CSAAGPERAYGYTF,TRBV20-1,NA,TRBJ1-2
CASSLDGGAVGEQFF,TRBV7-2,NA,TRBJ2-1
CSASGRAGTTYNEQFF,TRBV20-1,few,TRBJ2-1
CASSQGARRQIYNSPLHF,TRBV3-1,NA,TRBJ1-6
CSAPRQGSYEQYF,TRBV20-1,few,TRBJ2-7
CASSHLTVYNSPLHF,TRBV4-1,few,TRBJ1-6
CASSLSGGPKTDTQYF,TRBV18,NA,TRBJ2-3
CASSQGTGASEAFF,TRBV5-1,NA,TRBJ1-1
CSAHQETQYF,TRBV29-1,few,TRBJ2-5
CASSYGAGGFYNEQFF,TRBV6-2/TRBV6-3,NA,TRBJ2-1
CASSQLAGNQPQHF,TRBV3-1,NA,TRBJ1-5
CASSTRQGNTEAFF,TRBV5-1,NA,TRBJ1-1
CSVFHRDSDGYTF,TRBV29-1,NA,TRBJ1-2
CASGSDSPNTEAFF,TRBV6-6,NA,TRBJ1-1
CASSFPGGGTDTQYF,TRBV11-2,NA,TRBJ2-3
CAISEAKGPDEAFF,TRBV10-3,NA,TRBJ1-1
CASSLVAGGAWDEQYF,TRBV11-2,NA,TRBJ2-7
CASPVSSADTQYF,TRBV14,NA,TRBJ2-3
CAISTGQGDDYGYTF,TRBV10-3,NA,TRBJ1-2
CSVAQSTYNEQFF,TRBV20-1,NA,TRBJ2-1
CASSYSTSGGYEQYF,TRBV6-5,once,TRBJ2-7
CATSRDQYSARASTDTQYF,TRBV15,NA,TRBJ2-3
CASAGLAAYEQYF,TRBV25-1,NA,TRBJ2-7
CATSRDDTTDTQYF,TRBV15,few,TRBJ2-3
CASSYSIRGNYGYTF,TRBV6-5,NA,TRBJ1-2
CASRTGGSYNEQFF,TRBV2,few,TRBJ2-1
CASSLGQGDPYNSPLHF,TRBV11-2,NA,TRBJ1-6
CSAGKTGTAYEQYF,TRBV20-1,NA,TRBJ2-7
CASSQDPGGTDTQYF,TRBV4-2,NA,TRBJ2-3
CSGTPGGPKTQYF,TRBV29-1,NA,TRBJ2-5
CASSQEALGGGYTDTQYF,TRBV4-1,NA,TRBJ2-3
CASSAGTGALEQYF,TRBV5-1,NA,NA
CASSMGTPGTYGYTF,TRBV27,NA,TRBJ1-2